These T cell receptor beta chains were read from a single sample in a study of quantifying T cell responses using KT2 cells. Each CDR3 protein gets one entry after TCRdb re-called the UMI-ligation and nested PCR reads with MiXCR. The sample consists of about 50,000 distinct CDR3 sequences, 11% of them appearing once. The sequencing input was PBMCs spiked with cells of the T cell clone KT2. The receptors were gathered from a human donor. CDR3s include the opening cysteine and the closing phenylalanine or tryptophan. The order of the fields is J gene, D gene, clone size, V gene, CDR3 DNA, CDR3 protein. D genes are given only for firm matches. Size values are once, few and many counts, or a class for expanded clones, and some rows have none.

>TRBJ2-3|-|-|TRBV18
TGTGCCAGCTCACCGCCAGGCCGCACAGATACGCAGTATTTT
CASSPPGRTDTQYF
>TRBJ1-5|-|-|TRBV12-3/TRBV12-4
TGTGCCAGCAGCAGGGTTAATCAGCCCCAGCATTTT
CASSRVNQPQHF
>TRBJ2-5|-|few|TRBV29-1
TGCAGCGGGACGGACTCTTTACAAGAGACCCAGTACTTC
CSGTDSLQETQYF
>TRBJ2-2|-|-|TRBV7-3
TGTGCCAGCAGCGCCAGGCAGGGGAGTGGCGGGGAGCTGTTTTTT
CASSARQGSGGELFF
>TRBJ2-7|TRBD2|-|TRBV5-4
TGTGCCAGCAGCTTTGGACTAGCGGGTAGTTACGAGCAGTACTTC
CASSFGLAGSYEQYF
>TRBJ2-3|-|-|TRBV10-3
TGTGCCATCAGTGAGAGTTGGGACGGAATCACAGATACGCAGTATTTT
CAISESWDGITDTQYF
>TRBJ2-3|TRBD2|few|TRBV3-1
TGTGCCAGCAGCCAAGCGGGACTAGCGGGATCAGATACGCAGTATTTT
CASSQAGLAGSDTQYF
>TRBJ2-1|-|-|TRBV7-9
TGTGCCAGCAGCTTAGCCAGAACCCCTGAGTTCTTC
CASSLARTPEFF
>TRBJ1-2|TRBD1|few|TRBV7-2
TGTGCCAGCAGCTTTCGGACAGGGGGCAGCTATGGCTACACCTTC
CASSFRTGGSYGYTF
>TRBJ2-1|-|many|TRBV7-9
TGTGCCAGCAGCCCTCGGTATAAAGTAGGGAAGGATGAGCAGTTCTTC
CASSPRYKVGKDEQFF
>TRBJ1-1|-|many|TRBV9
TGTGGATGGGGGGACACAGGTGTCGCTGAAGCTTTCTTT
CGWGDTGVAEAFF
>TRBJ2-1|TRBD2|many|TRBV29-1
TGCAGCGTTCCGGGACTAGCCTCCTACAATGAGCAGTTCTTC
CSVPGLASYNEQFF
>TRBJ2-3|TRBD1|many|TRBV2
TGTGCCAGCAGTGTTAGGGGGCCAGATACGCAGTATTTT
CASSVRGPDTQYF
>TRBJ2-1|TRBD2|few|TRBV5-6
TGTGCCAGCAGCCTCACCGGGACTAGCGGAGAAGAGCAGTTCTTC
CASSLTGTSGEEQFF
>TRBJ2-1|TRBD1|-|TRBV13
TGTGCCAGCAGCTTGCCCCAGGGGGCGAATGAGCAGTTCTTC
CASSLPQGANEQFF
>TRBJ1-1|-|few|TRBV7-6
TGTGCCAGCAGCGGACTCTTGAACACTGAAGCTTTCTTT
CASSGLLNTEAFF
>TRBJ2-7|TRBD1|many|TRBV25-1
TGTGCCAGCAGTGTGGACAGGGGGACTTACGAGCAGTACTTC
CASSVDRGTYEQYF
>TRBJ1-2|TRBD1|few|TRBV14
TGTGCCAGCAGCCGGTCGGTGGGGACAGGGGGCTATGGCTACACCTTC
CASSRSVGTGGYGYTF
>TRBJ1-2|-|-|TRBV11-2
TGTGCCAGCAGCTTGACAGACCCTTTGACTAACTATGGCTACACCTTC
CASSLTDPLTNYGYTF
>TRBJ2-3|-|-|TRBV27
TGTGCCAGCAGTTTGTTAGGCACAGATACGCAGTATTTT
CASSLLGTDTQYF
>TRBJ2-3|-|-|TRBV25-1
TGTGCCACCAGTGACGCCGATACGCAGTATTTT
CATSDADTQYF
>TRBJ2-3|TRBD2|-|TRBV20-1
TGCAGTGCTACAGGGACTAGCGGGTCTGGGCAGAGAGATACGCAGTATTTT
CSATGTSGSGQRDTQYF
>TRBJ1-3|-|-|TRBV30
TGTGCCTGGAGTGTACGGGACACCATATATTTT
CAWSVRDTIYF